This TCR beta chain was retrieved from a study of blood T cells in healthy people across ages. CDR1 is KGHSH and CDR2 is LQKENI in the germline V gene. This CDR3 spans 18 amino acids. Trimming pared 0 bases from V and 0 bases from J, leaving 17 bases between. Study-wide points: Using unsorted PBMCs precluded a conclusive naive versus antigen-experienced comparison. The percentage of naive T cells correlated strongly with TCR beta diversity.

For the second PCR, which ran for 7 to 11 cycles, a sample-barcoded 5' primer and a J-beta primer mix were used. TCRdb independently ran MiXCR on the 5' RACE reads; one entry per CDR3 protein. The sample holds 1.5 million to 2 million distinct CDR3 sequences; roughly 28% are singletons and the top ten take roughly 8%. This clonotype was observed at least ten times. Antigen specificity is unknown. The sequenced sample was blood. The rearrangement links TRBV18 to TRBJ1-2; maybe TRBD1 (5 bases). The clonotype comes from a woman in her 30s in good health. For the CDR3, the DNA is TGTGCCAGCTCACCACCGGCCAGAGACGGGGGAGCTAACTATGGCTACACCTTC. Its protein product is CASSPPARDGGANYGYTF.